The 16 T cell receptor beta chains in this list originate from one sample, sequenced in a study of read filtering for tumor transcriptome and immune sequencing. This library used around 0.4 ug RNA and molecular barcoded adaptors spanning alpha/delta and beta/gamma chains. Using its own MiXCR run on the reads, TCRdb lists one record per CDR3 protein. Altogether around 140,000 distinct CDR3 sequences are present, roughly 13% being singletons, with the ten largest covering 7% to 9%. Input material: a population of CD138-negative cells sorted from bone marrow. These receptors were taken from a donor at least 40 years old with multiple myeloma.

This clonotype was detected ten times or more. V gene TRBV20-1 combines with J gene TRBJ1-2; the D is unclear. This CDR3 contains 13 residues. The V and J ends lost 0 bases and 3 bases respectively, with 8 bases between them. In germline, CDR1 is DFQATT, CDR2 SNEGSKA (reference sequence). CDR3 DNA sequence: TGCAGTGCTAGAGAAGCCCGTGACTATGGCTACACCTTC. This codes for CSAREARDYGYTF.

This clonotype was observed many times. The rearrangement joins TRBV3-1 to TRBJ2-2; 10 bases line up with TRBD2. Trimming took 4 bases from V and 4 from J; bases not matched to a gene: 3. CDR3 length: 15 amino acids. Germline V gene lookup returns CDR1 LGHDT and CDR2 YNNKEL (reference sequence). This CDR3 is CASSLAGGATGELFF. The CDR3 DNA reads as TGTGCCAGCAGCCTAGCGGGAGGTGCCACCGGGGAGCTGTTTTTT.

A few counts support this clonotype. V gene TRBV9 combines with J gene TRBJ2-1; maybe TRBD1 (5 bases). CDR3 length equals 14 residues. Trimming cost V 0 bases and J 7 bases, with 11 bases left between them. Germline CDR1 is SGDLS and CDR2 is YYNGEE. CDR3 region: CASSVGGQLNEQFF. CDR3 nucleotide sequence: TGTGCCAGCAGCGTAGGGGGCCAGCTAAATGAGCAGTTCTTC. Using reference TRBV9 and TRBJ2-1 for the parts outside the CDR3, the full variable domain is DSGVTQTPKHLITATGQRVTLRCSPRSGDLSVYWYQQSLDQGLQFLIQYYNGEERAKGNILERFSAQQFPDLHSELNLSSLELGDSALYFCASSVGGQLNEQFFGPGTRLTVL.

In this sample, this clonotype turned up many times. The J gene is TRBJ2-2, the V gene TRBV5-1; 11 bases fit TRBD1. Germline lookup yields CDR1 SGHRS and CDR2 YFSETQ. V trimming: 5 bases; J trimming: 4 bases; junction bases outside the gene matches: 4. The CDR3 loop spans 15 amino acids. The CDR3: CASSPGTGGTGELFF. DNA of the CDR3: TGCGCCAGCAGTCCCGGGACAGGGGGCACCGGGGAGCTGTTTTTT.

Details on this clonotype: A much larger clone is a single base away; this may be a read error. The CDR3 DNA is TGTGCCGGCAGCGCGGACCGAACTAGCACAGATACGCAGTATTTT. Protein product: CAGSADRTSTDTQYF. This chain links TRBV7-9 with TRBJ2-3; D gene ambiguous. In germline, CDR1 is SEHNR, CDR2 FQNEAQ (reference sequence). This CDR3 is built from 15 residues.

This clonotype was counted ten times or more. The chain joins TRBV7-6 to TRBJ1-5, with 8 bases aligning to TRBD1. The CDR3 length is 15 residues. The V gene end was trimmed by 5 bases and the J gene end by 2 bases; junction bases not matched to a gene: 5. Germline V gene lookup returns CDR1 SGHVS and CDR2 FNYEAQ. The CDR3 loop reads CASSPSTGGNQPQHF. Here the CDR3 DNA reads TGTGCCAGCAGCCCCTCGACAGGGGGCAATCAGCCCCAGCATTTT.

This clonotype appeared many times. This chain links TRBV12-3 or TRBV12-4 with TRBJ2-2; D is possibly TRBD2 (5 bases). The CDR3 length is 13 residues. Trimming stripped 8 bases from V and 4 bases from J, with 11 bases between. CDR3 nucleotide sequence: TGTGCCAGCCGGAGGACTGGCACCGGGGAGCTGTTTTTT. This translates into CASRRTGTGELFF.

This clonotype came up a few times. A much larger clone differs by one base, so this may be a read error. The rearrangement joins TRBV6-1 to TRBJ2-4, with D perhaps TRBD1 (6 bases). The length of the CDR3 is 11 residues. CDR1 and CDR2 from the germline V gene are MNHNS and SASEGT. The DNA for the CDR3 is TGTGCCAGCAGTGAATGGGGCAGGGGAGTTTTC. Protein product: CASSEWGRGVF.

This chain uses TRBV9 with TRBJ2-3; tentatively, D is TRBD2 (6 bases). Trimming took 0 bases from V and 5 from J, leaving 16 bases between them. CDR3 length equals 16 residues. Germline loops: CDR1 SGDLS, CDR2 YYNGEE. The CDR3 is CASSVGIGGWKDTQYF. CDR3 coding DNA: TGTGCCAGCAGCGTAGGCATCGGGGGTTGGAAAGATACGCAGTATTTT.

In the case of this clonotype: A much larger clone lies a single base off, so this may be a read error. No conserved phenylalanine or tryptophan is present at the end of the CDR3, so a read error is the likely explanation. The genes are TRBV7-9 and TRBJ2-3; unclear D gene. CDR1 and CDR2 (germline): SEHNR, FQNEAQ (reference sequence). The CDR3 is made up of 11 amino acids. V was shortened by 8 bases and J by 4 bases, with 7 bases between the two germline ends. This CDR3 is CASGQSDTQYS. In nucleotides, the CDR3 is TGTGCCAGCGGGCAGTCAGATACGCAGTATTCT.

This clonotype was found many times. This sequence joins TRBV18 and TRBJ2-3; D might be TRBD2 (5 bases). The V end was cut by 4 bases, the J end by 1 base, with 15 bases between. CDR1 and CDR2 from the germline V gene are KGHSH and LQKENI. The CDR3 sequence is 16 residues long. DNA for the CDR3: TGTGCCAGCTCACGCGCAGCAGCGGCGCGCACAGATACGCAGTATTTT. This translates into CASSRAAAARTDTQYF.

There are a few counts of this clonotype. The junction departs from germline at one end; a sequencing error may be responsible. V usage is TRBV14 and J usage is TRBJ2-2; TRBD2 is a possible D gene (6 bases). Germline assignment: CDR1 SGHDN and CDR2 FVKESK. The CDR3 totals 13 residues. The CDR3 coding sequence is TGTGCCAGCAGCTGGGACTCCCTTGCGGAGCTGTCTTTT. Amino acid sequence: CASSWDSLAELSF.

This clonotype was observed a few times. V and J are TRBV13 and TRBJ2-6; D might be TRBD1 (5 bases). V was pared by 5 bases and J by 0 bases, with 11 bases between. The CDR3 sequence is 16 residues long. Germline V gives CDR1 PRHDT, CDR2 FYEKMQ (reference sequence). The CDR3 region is CASSRDRASGANVLTF. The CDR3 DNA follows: TGTGCCAGCAGCCGTGACAGAGCCTCTGGGGCCAACGTCCTGACTTTC.

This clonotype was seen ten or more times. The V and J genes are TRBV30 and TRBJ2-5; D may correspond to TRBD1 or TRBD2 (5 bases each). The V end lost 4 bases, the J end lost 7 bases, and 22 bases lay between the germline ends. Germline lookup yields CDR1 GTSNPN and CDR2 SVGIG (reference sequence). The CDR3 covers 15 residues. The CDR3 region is CAWTFSPGPGTTQYF. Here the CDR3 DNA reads TGTGCCTGGACTTTCTCACCGGGACCAGGGACGACCCAGTACTTC. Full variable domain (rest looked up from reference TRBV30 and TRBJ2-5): SQTIHQWPATLVQPVGSPLSLECTVEGTSNPNLYWYRQAAGRGLQLLFYSVGIGQISSEVPQNLSASRPQDRQFILSSKKLLLSDSGFYLCAWTFSPGPGTTQYFGPGTRLLVL.

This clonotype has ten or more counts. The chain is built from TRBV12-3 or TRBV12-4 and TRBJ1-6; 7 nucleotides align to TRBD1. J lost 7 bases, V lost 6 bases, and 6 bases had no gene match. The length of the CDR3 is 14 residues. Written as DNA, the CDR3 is TGTGCCAGCAGCCCGGGACAGATGAATTCACCCCTCCACTTT. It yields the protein CASSPGQMNSPLHF.

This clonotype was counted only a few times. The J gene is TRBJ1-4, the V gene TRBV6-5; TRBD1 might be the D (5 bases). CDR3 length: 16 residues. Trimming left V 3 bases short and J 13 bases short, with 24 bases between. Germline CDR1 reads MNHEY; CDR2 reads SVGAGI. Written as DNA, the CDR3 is TGTGCCAGCAGTTATGAAGGAGGCAGGGAGTCCTCTTTACTGTTTTTT. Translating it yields CASSYEGGRESSLLFF.